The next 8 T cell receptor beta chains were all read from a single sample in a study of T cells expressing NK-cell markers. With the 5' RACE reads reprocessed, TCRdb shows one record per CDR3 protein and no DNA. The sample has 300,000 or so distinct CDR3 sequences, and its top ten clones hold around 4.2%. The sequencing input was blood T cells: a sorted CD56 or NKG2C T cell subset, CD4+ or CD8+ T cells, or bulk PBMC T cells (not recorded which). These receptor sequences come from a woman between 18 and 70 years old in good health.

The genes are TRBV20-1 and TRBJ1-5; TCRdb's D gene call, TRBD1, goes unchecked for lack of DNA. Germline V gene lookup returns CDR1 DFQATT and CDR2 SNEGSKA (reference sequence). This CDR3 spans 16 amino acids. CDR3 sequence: CSAGTGGTFGNQPQHF.

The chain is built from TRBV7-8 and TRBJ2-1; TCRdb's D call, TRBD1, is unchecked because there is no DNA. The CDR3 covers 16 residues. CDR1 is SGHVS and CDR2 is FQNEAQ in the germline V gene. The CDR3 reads CASSLARDRGYNEQFF.

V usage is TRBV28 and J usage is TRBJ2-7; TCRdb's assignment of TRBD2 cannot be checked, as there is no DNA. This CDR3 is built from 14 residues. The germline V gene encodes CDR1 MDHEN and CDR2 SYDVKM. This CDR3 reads CASYPSGRSGEQYF.

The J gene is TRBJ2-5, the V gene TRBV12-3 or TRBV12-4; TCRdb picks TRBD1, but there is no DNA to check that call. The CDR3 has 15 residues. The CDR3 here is CASSLSGGAGETQYF.

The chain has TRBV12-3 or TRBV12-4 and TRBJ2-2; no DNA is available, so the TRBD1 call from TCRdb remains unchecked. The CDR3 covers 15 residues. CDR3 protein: CASGKGTGGTGELFF.

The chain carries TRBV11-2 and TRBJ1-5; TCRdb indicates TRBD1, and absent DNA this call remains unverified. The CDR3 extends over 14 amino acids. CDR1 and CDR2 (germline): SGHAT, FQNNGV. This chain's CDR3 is CASSLGVTGQPQHF.

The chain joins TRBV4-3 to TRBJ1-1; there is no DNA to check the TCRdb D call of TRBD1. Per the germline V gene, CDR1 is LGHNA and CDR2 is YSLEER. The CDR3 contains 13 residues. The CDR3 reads CASSQGGRNEAFF.

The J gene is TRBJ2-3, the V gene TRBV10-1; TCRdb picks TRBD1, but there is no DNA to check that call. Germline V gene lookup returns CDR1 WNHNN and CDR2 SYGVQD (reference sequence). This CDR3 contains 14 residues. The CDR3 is CASSPQEGGDTQYF.